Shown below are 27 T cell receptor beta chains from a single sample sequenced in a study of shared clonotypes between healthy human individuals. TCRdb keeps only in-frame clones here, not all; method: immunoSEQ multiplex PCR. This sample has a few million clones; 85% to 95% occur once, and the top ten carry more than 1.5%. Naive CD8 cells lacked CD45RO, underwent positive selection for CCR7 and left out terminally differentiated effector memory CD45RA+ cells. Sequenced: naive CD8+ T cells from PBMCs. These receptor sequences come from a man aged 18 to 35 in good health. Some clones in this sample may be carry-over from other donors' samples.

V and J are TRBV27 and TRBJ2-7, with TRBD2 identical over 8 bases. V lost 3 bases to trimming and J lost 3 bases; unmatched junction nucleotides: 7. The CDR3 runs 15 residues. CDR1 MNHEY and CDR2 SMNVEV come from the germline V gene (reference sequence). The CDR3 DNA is TGTGCCAGCAGTTTTGGCCCGGGAGGGGGCTACGAGCAGTACTTC. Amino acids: CASSFGPGGGYEQYF.

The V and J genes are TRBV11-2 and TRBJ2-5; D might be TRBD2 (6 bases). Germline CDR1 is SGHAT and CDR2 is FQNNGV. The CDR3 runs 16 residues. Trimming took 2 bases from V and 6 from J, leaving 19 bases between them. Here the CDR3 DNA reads TGTGCCAGCAGCTTAAGCCCGCAAGCAGGCGGGAAGACCCAGTACTTC. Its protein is CASSLSPQAGGKTQYF.

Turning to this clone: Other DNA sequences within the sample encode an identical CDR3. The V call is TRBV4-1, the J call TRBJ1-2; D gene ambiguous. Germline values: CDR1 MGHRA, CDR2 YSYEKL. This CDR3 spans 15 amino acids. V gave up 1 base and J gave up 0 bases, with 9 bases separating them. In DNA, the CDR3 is TGCGCCAGCAGCCAAGTAGGAGTAGCTAACTATGGCTACACCTTC. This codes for CASSQVGVANYGYTF.

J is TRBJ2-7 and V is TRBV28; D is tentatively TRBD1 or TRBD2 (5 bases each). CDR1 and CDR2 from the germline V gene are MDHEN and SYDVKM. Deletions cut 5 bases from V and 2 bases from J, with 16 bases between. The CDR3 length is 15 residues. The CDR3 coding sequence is TGTGCCAGCAGTCCGACCCCCAGGGACCCCTACGAGCAGTACTTC. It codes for CASSPTPRDPYEQYF.

DNA for the CDR3: TGTGCCAGCAGTGAAGTGGCAGGGGGCCAAGAGACCCAGTACTTC. It yields the protein CASSEVAGGQETQYF. The rearrangement uses TRBV6-1 and TRBJ2-5; 7 nucleotides match TRBD1. This CDR3 contains 15 residues. In germline, CDR1 is MNHNS, CDR2 SASEGT. The V and J ends lost 1 base and 1 base, in that order; junction bases with no gene match: 3.

The CDR3 loop reads CASGEVPDTQYF. CDR3 bases: TGTGCCAGCGGGGAAGTTCCAGATACGCAGTATTTT. This rearrangement joins TRBV7-3 to TRBJ2-3; D is unresolved. V was clipped by 8 bases and J by 4 bases, with 10 bases between them. The CDR3 has 12 residues. Looked up from germline, CDR1 is SGHTA and CDR2 is FQGTGA. Drawing the rest from reference TRBV7-3 and TRBJ2-3, the complete variable domain is GAGVSQTPSNKVTEKGKYVELRCDPISGHTALYWYRQSLGQGPEFLIYFQGTGAADDSGLPNDRFFAVRPEGSVSTLKIQRTERGDSAVYLCASGEVPDTQYFGPGTRLTVL.

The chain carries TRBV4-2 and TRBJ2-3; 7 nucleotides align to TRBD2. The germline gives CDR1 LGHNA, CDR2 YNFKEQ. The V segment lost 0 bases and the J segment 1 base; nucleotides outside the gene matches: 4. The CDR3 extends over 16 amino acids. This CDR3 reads CASSQDGAGGTDTQYF. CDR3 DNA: TGTGCCAGCAGCCAAGACGGGGCGGGAGGCACAGATACGCAGTATTTT.

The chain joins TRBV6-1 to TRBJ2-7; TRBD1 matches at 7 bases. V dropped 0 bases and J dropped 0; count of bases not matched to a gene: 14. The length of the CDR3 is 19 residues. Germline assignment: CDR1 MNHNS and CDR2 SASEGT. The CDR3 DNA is TGTGCCAGCAGTGAAGCTGGACAGGTCATGGCCCGATTCTCCTACGAGCAGTACTTC. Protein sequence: CASSEAGQVMARFSYEQYF.

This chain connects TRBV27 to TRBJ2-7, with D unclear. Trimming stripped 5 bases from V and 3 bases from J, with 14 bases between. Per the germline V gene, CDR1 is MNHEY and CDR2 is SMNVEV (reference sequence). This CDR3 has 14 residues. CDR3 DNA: TGTGCCAGCAGTGGAAAGGGCCGACTCTACGAGCAGTACTTC. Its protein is CASSGKGRLYEQYF.

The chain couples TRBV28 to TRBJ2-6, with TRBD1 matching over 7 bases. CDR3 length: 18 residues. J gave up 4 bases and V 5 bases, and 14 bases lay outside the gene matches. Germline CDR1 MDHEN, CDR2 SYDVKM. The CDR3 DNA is TGTGCCAGCAGTACCCCTGGACAGGACCTCTTGGGGGCCAACGTCCTGACTTTC. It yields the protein CASSTPGQDLLGANVLTF.

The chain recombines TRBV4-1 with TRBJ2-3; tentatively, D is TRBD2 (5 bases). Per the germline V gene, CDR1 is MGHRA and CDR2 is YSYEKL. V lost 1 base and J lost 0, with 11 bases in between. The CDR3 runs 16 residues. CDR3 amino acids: CASSQVPAESTDTQYF. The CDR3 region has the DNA TGCGCCAGCAGCCAAGTTCCAGCGGAAAGCACAGATACGCAGTATTTT.

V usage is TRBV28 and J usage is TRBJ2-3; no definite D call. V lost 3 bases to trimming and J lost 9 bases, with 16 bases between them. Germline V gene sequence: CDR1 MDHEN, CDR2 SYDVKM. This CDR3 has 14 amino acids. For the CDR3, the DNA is TGTGCCAGCAGTTTCAAATCGGTTGGCGACACGCAGTATTTT. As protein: CASSFKSVGDTQYF.

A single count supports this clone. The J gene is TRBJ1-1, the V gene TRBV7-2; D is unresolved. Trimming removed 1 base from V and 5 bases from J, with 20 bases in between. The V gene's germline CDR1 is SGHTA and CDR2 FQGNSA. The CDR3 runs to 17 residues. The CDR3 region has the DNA TGTGCCAGCAGCTTAGGACGGGTACTCGGCCGGGGTACTGAAGCTTTCTTT. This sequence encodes CASSLGRVLGRGTEAFF.

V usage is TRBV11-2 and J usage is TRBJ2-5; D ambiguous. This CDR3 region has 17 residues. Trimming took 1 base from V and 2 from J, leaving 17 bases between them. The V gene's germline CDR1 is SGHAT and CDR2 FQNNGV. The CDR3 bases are TGTGCCAGCAGCTTAGTTGACTCTCATAATTGGCAAGAGACCCAGTACTTC. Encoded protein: CASSLVDSHNWQETQYF.

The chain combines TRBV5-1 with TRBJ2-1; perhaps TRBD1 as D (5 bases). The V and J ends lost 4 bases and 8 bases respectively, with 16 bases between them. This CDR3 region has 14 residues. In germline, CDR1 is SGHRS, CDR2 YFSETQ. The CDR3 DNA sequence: TGCGCCAGCAGCCCGGTGGGGCTATTGTATGAGCAGTTCTTC. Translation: CASSPVGLLYEQFF.

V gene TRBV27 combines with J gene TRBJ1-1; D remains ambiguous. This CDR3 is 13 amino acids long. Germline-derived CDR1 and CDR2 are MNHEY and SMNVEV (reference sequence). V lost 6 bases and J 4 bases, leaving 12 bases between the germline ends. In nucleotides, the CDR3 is TGTGCCAGCAGGTTTCAACGGGGCACTGAAGCTTTCTTT. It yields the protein CASRFQRGTEAFF.

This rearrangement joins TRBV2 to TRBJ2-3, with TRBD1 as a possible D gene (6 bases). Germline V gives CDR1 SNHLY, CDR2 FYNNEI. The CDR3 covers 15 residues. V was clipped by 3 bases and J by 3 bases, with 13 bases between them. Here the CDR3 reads CASSEGARRTDTQYF. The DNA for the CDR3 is TGTGCCAGCAGTGAGGGGGCAAGGCGGACAGATACGCAGTATTTT.

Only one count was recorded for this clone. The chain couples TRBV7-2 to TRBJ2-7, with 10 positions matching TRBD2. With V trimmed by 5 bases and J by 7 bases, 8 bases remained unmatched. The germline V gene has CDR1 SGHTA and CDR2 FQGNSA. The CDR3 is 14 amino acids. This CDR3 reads CASSPHEREGEQYF. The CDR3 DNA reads TGTGCCAGCAGCCCTCACGAGCGGGAGGGTGAGCAGTACTTC.

The CDR3 DNA is TGTGCCAGCAGTTTTAGGGCAGGGGGATCTGGAAACACCATATATTTT. Amino acid sequence: CASSFRAGGSGNTIYF. This rearrangement joins TRBV28 to TRBJ1-3; 7 positions agree with TRBD1. CDR3 size: 16 residues. Trimming removed 3 bases from V and 1 base from J; junction bases left unmatched: 6. Germline V CDR1 and CDR2: MDHEN, SYDVKM.

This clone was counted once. CDR3 DNA sequence: TGTGCCAGCAGCCAAGTTGCAGGGGGGGGTGAGCAGTTCTTC. Translation: CASSQVAGGGEQFF. The V gene is TRBV14, the J gene TRBJ2-1, with D perhaps matching TRBD1 or TRBD2 (7 bases each). The CDR3 extends over 14 amino acids. From germline, CDR1 is SGHDN and CDR2 FVKESK. The V end lost 1 base, the J end lost 9 bases, and 13 bases lay between the germline ends.

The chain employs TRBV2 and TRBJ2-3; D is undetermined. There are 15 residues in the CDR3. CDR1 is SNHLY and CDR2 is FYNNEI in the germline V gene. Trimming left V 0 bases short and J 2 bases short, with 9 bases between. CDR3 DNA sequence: TGTGCCAGCAGTGAAGCTCAGACCCTCACAGATACGCAGTATTTT. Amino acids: CASSEAQTLTDTQYF.

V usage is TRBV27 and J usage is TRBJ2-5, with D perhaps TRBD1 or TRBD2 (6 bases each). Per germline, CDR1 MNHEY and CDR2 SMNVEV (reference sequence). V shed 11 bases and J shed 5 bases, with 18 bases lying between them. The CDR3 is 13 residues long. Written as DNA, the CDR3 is TGTGCCGTCCAAGGGGGGCGTGTGGAGACCCAGTACTTC. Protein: CAVQGGRVETQYF.

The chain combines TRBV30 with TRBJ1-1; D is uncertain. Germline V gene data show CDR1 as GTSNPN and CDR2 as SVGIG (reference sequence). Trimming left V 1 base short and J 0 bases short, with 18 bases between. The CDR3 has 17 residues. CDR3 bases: TGTGCCTGGAGTGCCCTTGGGAAGGGAGTTATGAACACTGAAGCTTTCTTT. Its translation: CAWSALGKGVMNTEAFF.

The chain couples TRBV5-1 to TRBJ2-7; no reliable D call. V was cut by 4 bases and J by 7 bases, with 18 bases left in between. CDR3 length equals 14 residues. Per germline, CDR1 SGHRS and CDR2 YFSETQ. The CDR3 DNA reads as TGCGCCAGCAGCCCGGAGACTCGAGCATTGGAGCAGTACTTC. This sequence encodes CASSPETRALEQYF.

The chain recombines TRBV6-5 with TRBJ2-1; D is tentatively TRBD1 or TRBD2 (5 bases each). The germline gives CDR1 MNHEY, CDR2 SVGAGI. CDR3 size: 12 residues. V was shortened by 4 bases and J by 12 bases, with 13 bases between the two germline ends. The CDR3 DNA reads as TGTGCCAGCAGTTCCCAAGGGGACGGGCAGTTCTTC. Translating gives CASSSQGDGQFF.

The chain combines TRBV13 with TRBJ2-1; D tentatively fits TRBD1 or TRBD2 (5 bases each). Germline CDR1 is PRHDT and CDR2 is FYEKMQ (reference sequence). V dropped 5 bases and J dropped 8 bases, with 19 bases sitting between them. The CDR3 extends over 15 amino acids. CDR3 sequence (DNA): TGTGCCAGCAGCCAGGACCTCACGAGGGGATATGAGCAGTTCTTC. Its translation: CASSQDLTRGYEQFF.

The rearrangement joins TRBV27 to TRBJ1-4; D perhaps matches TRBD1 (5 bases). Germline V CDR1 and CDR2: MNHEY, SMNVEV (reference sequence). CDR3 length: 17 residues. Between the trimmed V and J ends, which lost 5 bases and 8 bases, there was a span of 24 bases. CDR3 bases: TGTGCCAGCAGTCCTCAACGGCAGACAGTCATCGAAGAAAAACTGTTTTTT. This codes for CASSPQRQTVIEEKLFF.